The 5 T cell receptor beta chains below come from one sample, sequenced in a study of T cell changes during pregnancy in multiple sclerosis. TCRdb keeps only in-frame clones here, not all; method: immunoSEQ multiplex PCR. The data show around 31,000 clones, with roughly 89% seen just once and 8% to 10% held by the top ten. Sequencing was performed on CD8+ T cells from peripheral blood mononuclear cells, taken in the first trimester of pregnancy. These receptors all come from a female donor with multiple sclerosis, enrolled in a pregnancy study.

The J gene is TRBJ2-7, the V gene TRBV7-8; perhaps TRBD1 as D (6 bases). V lost 5 bases and J 3 bases, leaving 14 bases between the germline ends. Germline V CDR1 and CDR2: SGHVS, FQNEAQ. This CDR3 is built from 14 residues. The CDR3 DNA reads TGTGCCAGCAGCCCGACCGGGGACAACTACGAGCAGTACTTC. Translating it yields CASSPTGDNYEQYF.

This clone is classed as large (0.1 to 1%). V usage is TRBV4-1 and J usage is TRBJ1-2, with TRBD1 as a possible D gene (5 bases). Trimming stripped 0 bases from V and 4 bases from J, with 9 bases between. The CDR3 length is 14 residues. Looked up from germline, CDR1 is MGHRA and CDR2 is YSYEKL. CDR3 protein: CASSQEAGSYGYTF. The CDR3 DNA is TGCGCCAGCAGCCAAGAAGCAGGGTCCTATGGCTACACCTTC.

The chain is built from TRBV4-3 and TRBJ2-5; D is perhaps TRBD2 (5 bases). This CDR3 is 15 amino acids long. Trimming stripped 0 bases from V and 5 bases from J, with 13 bases between. Germline V lookup: CDR1 LGHNA, CDR2 YSLEER. In nucleotides, the CDR3 is TGCGCCAGCAGCCAAGACGGAGGTCTCACGGAGACCCAGTACTTC. It yields the protein CASSQDGGLTETQYF.

The rearrangement uses TRBV15 and TRBJ1-4; weak D call: TRBD1 (6 bases). V was pared by 6 bases and J by 6 bases, with 11 bases between. Germline V gives CDR1 LNHNV, CDR2 YYDKDF (reference sequence). There are 13 residues in the CDR3. The chain's CDR3 is CATRRSGDEKLFF. CDR3 nucleotides: TGTGCCACCAGGCGTTCAGGGGATGAAAAACTGTTTTTT.

V and J are TRBV6-5 and TRBJ2-1, with D unclear. Germline V gives CDR1 MNHEY, CDR2 SVGAGI. Trimming shortened V by 5 bases and J by 5 bases, and 10 bases separated the two germline ends. CDR3 length equals 13 residues. CDR3 sequence reads: CASSTTGNNEQFF. The DNA of the CDR3 is TGTGCCAGCAGTACGACTGGAAACAATGAGCAGTTCTTC.